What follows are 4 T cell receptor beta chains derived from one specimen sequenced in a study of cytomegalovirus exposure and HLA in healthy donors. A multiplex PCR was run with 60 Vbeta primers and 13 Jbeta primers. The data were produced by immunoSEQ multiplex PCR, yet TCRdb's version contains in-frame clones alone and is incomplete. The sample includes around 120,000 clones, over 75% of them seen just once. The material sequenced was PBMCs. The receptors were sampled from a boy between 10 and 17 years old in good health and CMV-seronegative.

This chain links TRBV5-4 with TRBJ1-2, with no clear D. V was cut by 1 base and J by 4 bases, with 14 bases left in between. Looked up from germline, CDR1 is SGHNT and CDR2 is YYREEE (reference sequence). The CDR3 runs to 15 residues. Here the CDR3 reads CASSLRRRTIYGYTF. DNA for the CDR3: TGTGCCAGCAGCTTGCGCCGACGGACTATCTATGGCTACACCTTC. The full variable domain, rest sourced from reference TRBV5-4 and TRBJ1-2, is ETGVTQSPTHLIKTRGQQVTLRCSSQSGHNTVSWYQQALGQGPQFIFQYYREEENGRGNFPPRFSGLQFPNYSSELNVNALELDDSALYLCASSLRRRTIYGYTFGSGTRLTVV.

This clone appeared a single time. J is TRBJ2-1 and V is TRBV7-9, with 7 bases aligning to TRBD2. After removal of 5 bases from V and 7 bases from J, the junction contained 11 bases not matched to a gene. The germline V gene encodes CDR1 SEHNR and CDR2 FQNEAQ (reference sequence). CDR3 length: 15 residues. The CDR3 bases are TGTGCCAGCAGCCCCCCGTACCGGGGAGGGAATGAGCAGTTCTTC. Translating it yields CASSPPYRGGNEQFF.

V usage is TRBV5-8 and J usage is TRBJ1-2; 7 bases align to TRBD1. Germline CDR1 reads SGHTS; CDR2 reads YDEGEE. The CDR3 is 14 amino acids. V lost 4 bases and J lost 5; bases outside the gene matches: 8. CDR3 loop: CASSPQGVGYGYTF. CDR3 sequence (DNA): TGTGCCAGCAGCCCTCAGGGGGTTGGGTATGGCTACACCTTC.

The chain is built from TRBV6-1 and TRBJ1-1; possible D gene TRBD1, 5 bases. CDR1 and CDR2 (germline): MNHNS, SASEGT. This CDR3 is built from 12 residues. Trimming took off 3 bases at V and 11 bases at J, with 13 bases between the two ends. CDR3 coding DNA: TGTGCCAGCAGTGAGGGGACTTATTCGGCTTTCTTT. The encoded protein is CASSEGTYSAFF.